These 17 T cell receptor beta chains share one sample of origin, sequenced in a study of human T cells and chemical hapten exposure. As to treatment: therapeutic diphenylcyclopropenone sensitization with weekly scalp DPC. Unique molecular identifiers were attached to individual cDNA molecules during library preparation. TCRdb fed the reads into MiXCR, producing one record per CDR3 protein. The sample consists of 3,500 or so distinct CDR3 sequences, 40% to 50% of them appearing once. The sequences come from whole blood, collected before DPC sensitization or 2, 6, or about 24 weeks after (not recorded which). Source of these receptors: an adult with alopecia areata. Some clones in this sample may be carry-over from other donors' samples. This table probably holds off-target reads from a library built for another chain.

This clonotype turned up a few times. The V gene is TRBV7-6, the J gene TRBJ2-5, with D possibly TRBD1 on 6 matching bases. Germline V gives CDR1 SGHVS, CDR2 FNYEAQ. The length of the CDR3 is 16 residues. Trimming stripped 1 base from V and 5 bases from J, with 17 bases between. CDR3 DNA sequence: TGTGCCAGCAGCTTAGGACAGGTTTCAAGGGGGGAGACCCAGTACTTC. It translates to CASSLGQVSRGETQYF.

This chain connects TRBV7-3 to TRBJ1-1; tentative D call: TRBD1 (5 bases). Looked up from germline, CDR1 is SGHTA and CDR2 is FQGTGA. V was trimmed by 6 bases and J by 6 bases, leaving 14 bases between them. This CDR3 contains 13 residues. CDR3 amino acids: CASRSGGEAEAFF. CDR3 DNA sequence: TGTGCCAGCAGGTCAGGAGGGGAAGCTGAAGCTTTCTTT.

The sample holds a few counts of this clonotype. The gene calls are TRBV28 and TRBJ2-7, with 9 bases lining up with TRBD1. Trimming at V came to 6 bases and at J to 3 bases, leaving 15 bases not matched to a gene. The CDR3 is made up of 17 amino acids. The germline V gene encodes CDR1 MDHEN and CDR2 SYDVKM. CDR3 sequence: CASSLPPLDRGVYEQYF. CDR3 sequence (DNA): TGTGCCAGCAGCCTGCCCCCCTTGGACAGGGGTGTCTACGAGCAGTACTTC.

This clonotype was seen only a few times. The chain carries TRBV25-1 and TRBJ1-2; D is possibly TRBD1 (5 bases). The CDR3 contains 14 residues. Deletions cut 4 bases from V and 3 bases from J, with 12 bases between. Germline CDR1 is MGHDK and CDR2 is SYGVNS. The CDR3 sequence: CASSGSGNHYGYTF. For the CDR3, the DNA is TGTGCCAGCAGTGGATCAGGGAATCACTATGGCTACACCTTC.

This chain connects TRBV29-1 to TRBJ2-2, with 7 bases fitting TRBD1. Looked up from germline, CDR1 is SQVTM and CDR2 is ANQGSEA. Trimming at V came to 4 bases and at J to 1 base, leaving 9 bases not matched to a gene. The CDR3 runs to 16 residues. The DNA of the CDR3 is TGCAGCGTTGTGGCAGGGGGATATCTGAACACCGGGGAGCTGTTTTTT. Residues: CSVVAGGYLNTGELFF.

This chain links TRBV29-1 with TRBJ2-6; D is unresolved. Germline values: CDR1 SQVTM, CDR2 ANQGSEA. The CDR3 runs 14 residues. V was pared by 3 bases and J by 0 bases, with 6 bases between. CDR3 residues: CSVDVRSGANVLTF. CDR3 nucleotide sequence: TGCAGCGTTGATGTTCGCTCTGGGGCCAACGTCCTGACTTTC.

This sequence joins TRBV11-1 and TRBJ1-5; TRBD1 aligns across 8 bases. CDR3 size: 15 residues. V was pared by 7 bases and J by 5 bases, with 10 bases of the junction left unmatched. CDR1 and CDR2 (germline): SGHAT, FQDESV (reference sequence). The CDR3 loop reads CASIHPQGAYQPQHF. For the CDR3, the DNA is TGTGCCAGCATCCACCCCCAGGGGGCATATCAGCCCCAGCATTTT. The variable domain in full, with the rest retrieved from reference TRBV11-1 and TRBJ1-5, is EAEVAQSPRYKITEKSQAVAFWCDPISGHATLYWYRQILGQGPELLVQFQDESVVDDSQLPKDRFSAERLKGVDSTLKIQPAELGDSAMYLCASIHPQGAYQPQHFGDGTRLSIL.

This clonotype was counted only a few times. The chain carries TRBV29-1 and TRBJ2-5; 9 nucleotides agree with TRBD1. This CDR3 spans 12 amino acids. J was trimmed by 3 bases and V by 6 bases; bases with no gene match: 2. Per germline, CDR1 SQVTM and CDR2 ANQGSEA. The CDR3 sequence: CSVTGGKETQYF. CDR3 coding DNA: TGCAGCGTGACAGGGGGGAAAGAGACCCAGTACTTC.

A few counts support this clonotype. This chain links TRBV7-2 with TRBJ2-3, with no clear D. There are 13 residues in the CDR3. Germline V gene data show CDR1 as SGHTA and CDR2 as FQGNSA. The V and J ends lost 4 bases and 4 bases respectively, with 9 bases between them. The CDR3 DNA sequence: TGTGCCAGCAGCTCGCCACCTTCAGATACGCAGTATTTT. Residues: CASSSPPSDTQYF.

This clonotype came up a few times. The chain combines TRBV18 with TRBJ2-6, with D unresolved. The germline V gene has CDR1 KGHSH and CDR2 LQKENI. The ends were cut back, 2 bases at V and 0 bases at J, with 14 bases in the middle. The CDR3 consists of 18 residues. CDR3 loop: CASSPESAGLSGANVLTF. CDR3 bases: TGTGCCAGCTCACCAGAATCGGCAGGCCTCTCTGGGGCCAACGTCCTGACTTTC.

V gene TRBV6-4 combines with J gene TRBJ2-7; a possible D gene is TRBD1 (6 bases). The CDR3 is 13 residues long. The V gene's germline CDR1 is MRHNA and CDR2 SNTAGT. Trimming stripped 11 bases from V and 0 bases from J, with 14 bases between. CDR3 sequence: CAGPGTNSYEQYF. CDR3 DNA: TGTGCCGGCCCCGGGACAAACTCCTACGAGCAGTACTTC.

The chain uses TRBV11-2 and TRBJ2-3; 8 nucleotides agree with TRBD2. V gave up 5 bases and J gave up 4 bases; unmatched junction bases: 8. Germline CDR1 SGHAT, CDR2 FQNNGV. There are 15 residues in the CDR3. CDR3 amino acids: CASSIQAGASDTQYF. The CDR3 nucleotides are TGTGCCAGCAGCATCCAAGCGGGGGCTTCAGATACGCAGTATTTT.

This chain links TRBV6-6 with TRBJ1-4; a weak D match, TRBD1 (5 bases). The CDR3 spans 13 residues. The V gene's germline CDR1 is MNHNY and CDR2 SVGAGI (reference sequence). V dropped 7 bases and J dropped 7 bases, with 13 bases sitting between them. CDR3 amino acids: CASTPSGAEKLFF. The CDR3 DNA follows: TGTGCCAGCACCCCATCCGGGGCTGAAAAACTGTTTTTT.

The chain joins TRBV6-2 or TRBV6-3 to TRBJ1-1; unclear D gene. Trimming took off 6 bases at V and 8 bases at J, with 16 bases between the two ends. CDR3 length: 13 amino acids. The germline CDR1 and CDR2 sequences are MNHEY and SVGEGT. The CDR3 reads CASSPGEVREAFF. The CDR3 DNA reads TGTGCCAGCAGCCCCGGGGAGGTCAGAGAAGCTTTCTTT.

This clonotype has a handful of counts. The chain combines TRBV5-6 with TRBJ2-1; D might be TRBD1 (5 bases). The germline CDR1 and CDR2 sequences are SGHDT and YYEEEE. The germline V and J ends were trimmed by 4 bases and 0 bases, with 11 bases remaining between them. There are 15 residues in the CDR3. CDR3 in DNA: TGTGCCAGCAGCCCCGACAGCTTCTCCTACAATGAGCAGTTCTTC. This gives the protein CASSPDSFSYNEQFF. The full variable domain, in which reference TRBV5-6 and TRBJ2-1 provide the parts outside the CDR3, is DAGVTQSPTHLIKTRGQQVTLRCSPKSGHDTVSWYQQALGQGPQFIFQYYEEEERQRGNFPDRFSGHQFPNYSSELNVNALLLGDSALYLCASSPDSFSYNEQFFGPGTRLTVL.

The chain links TRBV19 to TRBJ2-2, with D uncertain. Trimming cost V 7 bases and J 0 bases, with 12 bases left between them. Germline V gene data show CDR1 as LNHDA and CDR2 as SQIVND (reference sequence). The CDR3 extends over 15 amino acids. DNA of the CDR3: TGTGCCAGTACCCCCGGAAGGTCGAACACCGGGGAGCTGTTTTTT. Amino acid sequence: CASTPGRSNTGELFF.

The gene calls are TRBV20-1 and TRBJ1-6; maybe TRBD1 (5 bases). CDR3 length: 13 residues. From germline, CDR1 is DFQATT and CDR2 SNEGSKA (reference sequence). V was clipped by 3 bases and J by 9 bases, with 12 bases between them. CDR3 DNA: TGCAGTGCTAGTGGGGGGGTCAGTTCACCCCTCCACTTT. This translates into CSASGGVSSPLHF.